The next 3 T cell receptor beta chains were all read from a single sample in a study of blood T cell repertoires in COVID-19. Generated by immunoSEQ multiplex PCR, the TCRdb table keeps only in-frame clones and is missing some. The sample consists of 100,000 to 150,000 clones, 85% of them appearing once. Input material: peripheral blood. These receptors all stem from an elderly man with active or convalescent COVID-19.

V is TRBV5-5 and J is TRBJ1-4, with D maybe TRBD1 (6 bases). Germline CDR1 and CDR2: SGHKS and YYEKEE (reference sequence). There are 13 residues in the CDR3. V dropped 4 bases and J dropped 11 bases, with 15 bases sitting between them. The CDR3 DNA follows: TGTGCCAGCAGCCGATCGGGACAATCGAAACTGTTTTTT. Translation gives CASSRSGQSKLFF.

The chain uses TRBV27 and TRBJ2-7; TRBD1 aligns across 8 bases. Germline V gives CDR1 MNHEY, CDR2 SMNVEV (reference sequence). V lost 2 bases to trimming and J lost 4 bases; unmatched junction nucleotides: 7. The length of the CDR3 is 15 residues. The CDR3 reads CASSLLVTGEYEQYF. The CDR3 DNA sequence: TGTGCCAGCAGTTTACTTGTGACAGGGGAATACGAGCAGTACTTC.

This chain connects TRBV11-2 to TRBJ2-2; the D gene is possibly TRBD2 (7 bases). V was trimmed by 4 bases and J by 9 bases, leaving 18 bases between them. Germline V gene sequence: CDR1 SGHAT, CDR2 FQNNGV. CDR3 length: 15 amino acids. This chain's CDR3 is CASSSIRGGKRELFF. In DNA, the CDR3 is TGTGCCAGCAGCTCAATTAGGGGGGGGAAACGGGAGCTGTTTTTT.